This TCR beta chain was identified during a study of T cells in narcolepsy. The J segment lost 1 base and the V segment lost 0 bases, leaving 2 bases of the junction unmatched. Germline assignment: CDR1 SGHTS and CDR2 YDEGEE. This CDR3 has 15 residues. TCRdb's copy holds only in-frame clones and misses some; the assay was immunoSEQ multiplex PCR. The table shows around 30,000 clones, with roughly four fifths occurring only once. The specimen was CD45RA- memory CD4+ T cells from PBMCs. The chain has TRBV5-8 and TRBJ1-1, with 8 bases lining up with TRBD1. This TCR was recovered from a human donor with narcolepsy. CDR3 protein: CASSLEGTGNTEAFF. In DNA, the CDR3 is TGTGCCAGCAGCTTGGAGGGGACAGGGAACACTGAAGCTTTCTTT.